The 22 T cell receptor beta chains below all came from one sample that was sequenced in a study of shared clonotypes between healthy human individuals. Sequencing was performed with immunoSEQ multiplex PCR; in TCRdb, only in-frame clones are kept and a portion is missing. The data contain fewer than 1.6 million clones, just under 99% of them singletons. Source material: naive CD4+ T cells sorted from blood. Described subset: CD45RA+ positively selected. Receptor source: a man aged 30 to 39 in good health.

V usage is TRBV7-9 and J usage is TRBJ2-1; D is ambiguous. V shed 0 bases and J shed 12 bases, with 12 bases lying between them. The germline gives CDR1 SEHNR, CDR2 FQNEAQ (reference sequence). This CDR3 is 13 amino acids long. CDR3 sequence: CASSLAVLESQFF. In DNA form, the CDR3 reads TGTGCCAGCAGCTTAGCTGTCCTTGAGTCGCAGTTCTTC.

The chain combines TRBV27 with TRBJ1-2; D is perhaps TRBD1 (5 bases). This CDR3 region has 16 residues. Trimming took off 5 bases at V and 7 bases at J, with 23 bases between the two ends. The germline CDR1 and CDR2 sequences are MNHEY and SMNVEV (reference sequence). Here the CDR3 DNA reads TGTGCCAGCAGTCCCAGGGTATTTCTTACCGAATTTGGCTACACCTTC. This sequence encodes CASSPRVFLTEFGYTF.

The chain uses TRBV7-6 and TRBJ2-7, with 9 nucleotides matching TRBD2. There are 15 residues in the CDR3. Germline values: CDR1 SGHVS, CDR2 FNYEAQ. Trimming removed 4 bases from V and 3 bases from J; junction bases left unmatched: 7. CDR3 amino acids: CASSSRLADLYEQYF. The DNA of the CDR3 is TGTGCCAGCAGCTCCCGACTAGCGGATCTCTACGAGCAGTACTTC.

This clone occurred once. Written as DNA, the CDR3 is TGTGCCAGCAGCTTAAAAGGGTTCAATGAGCAGTTCTTC. Translating it yields CASSLKGFNEQFF. The rearrangement uses TRBV7-9 and TRBJ2-1, with D unclear. The CDR3 length is 13 residues. V was trimmed by 2 bases and J by 6 bases, leaving 8 bases between them. Germline assignment: CDR1 SEHNR and CDR2 FQNEAQ (reference sequence).

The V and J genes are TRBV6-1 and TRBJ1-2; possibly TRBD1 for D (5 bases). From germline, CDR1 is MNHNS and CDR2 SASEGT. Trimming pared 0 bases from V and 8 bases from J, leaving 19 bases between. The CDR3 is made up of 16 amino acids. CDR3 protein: CASSEAGQGGNGGYTF. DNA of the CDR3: TGTGCCAGCAGTGAAGCTGGTCAGGGTGGGAATGGCGGCTACACCTTC.

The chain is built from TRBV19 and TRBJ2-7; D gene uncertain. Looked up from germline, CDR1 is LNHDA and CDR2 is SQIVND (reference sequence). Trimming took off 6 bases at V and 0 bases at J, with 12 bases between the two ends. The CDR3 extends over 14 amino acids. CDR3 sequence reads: CASRRVISSYEQYF. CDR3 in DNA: TGTGCCAGTAGGCGCGTAATCTCCTCCTACGAGCAGTACTTC.

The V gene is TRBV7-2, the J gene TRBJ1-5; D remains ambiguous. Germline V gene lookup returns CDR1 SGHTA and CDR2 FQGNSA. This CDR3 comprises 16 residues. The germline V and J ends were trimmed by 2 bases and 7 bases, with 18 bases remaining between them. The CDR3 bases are TGTGCCAGCAGCTTATATGGACGGAGTTCCGGACAGCCCCAGCATTTT. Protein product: CASSLYGRSSGQPQHF.

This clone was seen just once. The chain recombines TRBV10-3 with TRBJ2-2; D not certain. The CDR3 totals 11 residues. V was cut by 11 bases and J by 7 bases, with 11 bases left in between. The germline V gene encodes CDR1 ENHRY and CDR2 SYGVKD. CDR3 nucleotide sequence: TGTGCCTCCGGTGGGGTCGGGGAGCTGTTTTTT. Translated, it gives CASGGVGELFF.

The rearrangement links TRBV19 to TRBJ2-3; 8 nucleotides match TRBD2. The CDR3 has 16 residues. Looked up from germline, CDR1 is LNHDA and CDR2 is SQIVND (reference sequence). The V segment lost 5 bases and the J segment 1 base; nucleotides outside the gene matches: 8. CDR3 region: CASSGGAGGGTDTQYF. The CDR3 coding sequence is TGTGCCAGTAGTGGAGGCGCGGGAGGAGGCACAGATACGCAGTATTTT.

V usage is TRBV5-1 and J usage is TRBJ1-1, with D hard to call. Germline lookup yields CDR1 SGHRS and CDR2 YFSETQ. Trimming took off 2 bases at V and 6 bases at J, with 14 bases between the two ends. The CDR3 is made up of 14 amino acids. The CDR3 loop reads CASSFGGDGAEAFF. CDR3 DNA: TGCGCCAGCAGCTTCGGTGGAGACGGCGCTGAAGCTTTCTTT. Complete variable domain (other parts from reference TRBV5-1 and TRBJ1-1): KAGVTQTPRYLIKTRGQQVTLSCSPISGHRSVSWYQQTPGQGLQFLFEYFSETQRNKGNFPGRFSGRQFSNSRSEMNVSTLELGDSALYLCASSFGGDGAEAFFGQGTRLTVV.

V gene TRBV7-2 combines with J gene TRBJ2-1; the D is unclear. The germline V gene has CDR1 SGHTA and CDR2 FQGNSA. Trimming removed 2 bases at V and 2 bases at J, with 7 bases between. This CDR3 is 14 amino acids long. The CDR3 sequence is CASSLIKTYNEQFF. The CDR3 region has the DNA TGTGCCAGCAGCTTAATTAAGACCTACAATGAGCAGTTCTTC.

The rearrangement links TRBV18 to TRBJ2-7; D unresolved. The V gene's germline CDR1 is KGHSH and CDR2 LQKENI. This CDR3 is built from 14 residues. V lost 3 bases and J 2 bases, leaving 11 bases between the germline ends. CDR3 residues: CASSPSIMTYEQYF. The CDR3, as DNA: TGTGCCAGCTCACCGAGTATAATGACCTACGAGCAGTACTTC.

CDR3: CASSKHSSGANVLTF. CDR3 in DNA: TGTGCCAGCAGCAAACACAGCTCTGGGGCCAACGTCCTGACTTTC. The rearrangement joins TRBV11-2 to TRBJ2-6; D is undetermined. The CDR3 runs 15 residues. V was cut by 5 bases and J by 0 bases, with 8 bases left in between. Looked up from germline, CDR1 is SGHAT and CDR2 is FQNNGV. Combining the CDR3 with reference TRBV11-2 and TRBJ2-6 gives the whole variable domain EAGVAQSPRYKIIEKRQSVAFWCNPISGHATLYWYQQILGQGPKLLIQFQNNGVVDDSQLPKDRFSAERLKGVDSTLKIQPAKLEDSAVYLCASSKHSSGANVLTFGAGSRLTVL.

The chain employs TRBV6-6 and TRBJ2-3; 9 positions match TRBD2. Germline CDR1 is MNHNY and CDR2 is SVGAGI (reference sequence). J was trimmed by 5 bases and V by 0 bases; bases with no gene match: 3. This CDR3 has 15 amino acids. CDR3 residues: CASSYSRREGDTQYF. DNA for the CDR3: TGTGCCAGCAGTTACTCTCGGCGGGAGGGAGATACGCAGTATTTT.

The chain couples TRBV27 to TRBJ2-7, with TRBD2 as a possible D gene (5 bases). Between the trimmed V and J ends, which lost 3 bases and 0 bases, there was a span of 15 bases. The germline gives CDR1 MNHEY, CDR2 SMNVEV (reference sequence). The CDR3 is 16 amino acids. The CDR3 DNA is TGTGCCAGCAGTTTTCGGGGAGCGCCCAGCTCCTACGAGCAGTACTTC. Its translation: CASSFRGAPSSYEQYF.

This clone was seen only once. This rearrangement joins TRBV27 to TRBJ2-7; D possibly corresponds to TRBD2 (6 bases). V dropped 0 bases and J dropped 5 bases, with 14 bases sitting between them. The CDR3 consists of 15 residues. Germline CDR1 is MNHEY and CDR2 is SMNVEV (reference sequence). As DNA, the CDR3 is TGTGCCAGCAGTTTATCGGTGGCGGGAACCCACGAGCAGTACTTC. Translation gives CASSLSVAGTHEQYF.

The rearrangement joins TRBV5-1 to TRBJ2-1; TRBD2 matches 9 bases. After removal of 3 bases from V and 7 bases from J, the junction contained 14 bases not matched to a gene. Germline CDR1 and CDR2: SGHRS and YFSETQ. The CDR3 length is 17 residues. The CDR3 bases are TGCGCCAGCAGCTCGGGACTAGCTCCCACTTTTGGAAATGAGCAGTTCTTC. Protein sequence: CASSSGLAPTFGNEQFF.

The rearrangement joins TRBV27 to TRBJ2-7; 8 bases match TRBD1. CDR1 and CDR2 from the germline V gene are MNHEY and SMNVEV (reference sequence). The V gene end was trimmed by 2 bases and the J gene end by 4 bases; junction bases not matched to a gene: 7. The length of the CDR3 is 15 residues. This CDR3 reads CASSLRDRPIYEQYF. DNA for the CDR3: TGTGCCAGCAGTTTACGGGACAGGCCAATATACGAGCAGTACTTC.

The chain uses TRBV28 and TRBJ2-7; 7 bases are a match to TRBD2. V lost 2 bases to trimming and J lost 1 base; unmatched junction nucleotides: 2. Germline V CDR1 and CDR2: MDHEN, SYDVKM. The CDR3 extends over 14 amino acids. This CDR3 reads CASSLGRGSYEQYF. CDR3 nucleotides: TGTGCCAGCAGTTTAGGGCGGGGGTCCTACGAGCAGTACTTC.

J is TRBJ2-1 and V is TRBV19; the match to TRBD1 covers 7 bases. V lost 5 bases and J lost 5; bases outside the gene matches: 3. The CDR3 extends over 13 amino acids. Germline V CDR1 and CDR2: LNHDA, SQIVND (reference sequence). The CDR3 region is CASSPGQNNEQFF. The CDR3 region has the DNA TGTGCCAGTAGTCCGGGACAGAACAATGAGCAGTTCTTC.

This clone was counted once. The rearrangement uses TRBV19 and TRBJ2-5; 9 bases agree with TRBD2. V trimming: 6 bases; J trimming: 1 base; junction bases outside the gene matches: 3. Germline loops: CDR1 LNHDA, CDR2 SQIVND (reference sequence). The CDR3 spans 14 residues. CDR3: CASRSTSGQETQYF. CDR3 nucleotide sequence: TGTGCCAGTAGGTCGACTAGCGGCCAAGAGACCCAGTACTTC.

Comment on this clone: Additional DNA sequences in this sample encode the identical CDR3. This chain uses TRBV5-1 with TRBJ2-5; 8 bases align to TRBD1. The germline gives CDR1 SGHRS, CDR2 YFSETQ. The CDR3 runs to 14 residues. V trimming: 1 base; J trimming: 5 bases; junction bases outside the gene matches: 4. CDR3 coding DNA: TGCGCCAGCAGCTTGACAGGGGGTGGGGAGACCCAGTACTTC. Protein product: CASSLTGGGETQYF.